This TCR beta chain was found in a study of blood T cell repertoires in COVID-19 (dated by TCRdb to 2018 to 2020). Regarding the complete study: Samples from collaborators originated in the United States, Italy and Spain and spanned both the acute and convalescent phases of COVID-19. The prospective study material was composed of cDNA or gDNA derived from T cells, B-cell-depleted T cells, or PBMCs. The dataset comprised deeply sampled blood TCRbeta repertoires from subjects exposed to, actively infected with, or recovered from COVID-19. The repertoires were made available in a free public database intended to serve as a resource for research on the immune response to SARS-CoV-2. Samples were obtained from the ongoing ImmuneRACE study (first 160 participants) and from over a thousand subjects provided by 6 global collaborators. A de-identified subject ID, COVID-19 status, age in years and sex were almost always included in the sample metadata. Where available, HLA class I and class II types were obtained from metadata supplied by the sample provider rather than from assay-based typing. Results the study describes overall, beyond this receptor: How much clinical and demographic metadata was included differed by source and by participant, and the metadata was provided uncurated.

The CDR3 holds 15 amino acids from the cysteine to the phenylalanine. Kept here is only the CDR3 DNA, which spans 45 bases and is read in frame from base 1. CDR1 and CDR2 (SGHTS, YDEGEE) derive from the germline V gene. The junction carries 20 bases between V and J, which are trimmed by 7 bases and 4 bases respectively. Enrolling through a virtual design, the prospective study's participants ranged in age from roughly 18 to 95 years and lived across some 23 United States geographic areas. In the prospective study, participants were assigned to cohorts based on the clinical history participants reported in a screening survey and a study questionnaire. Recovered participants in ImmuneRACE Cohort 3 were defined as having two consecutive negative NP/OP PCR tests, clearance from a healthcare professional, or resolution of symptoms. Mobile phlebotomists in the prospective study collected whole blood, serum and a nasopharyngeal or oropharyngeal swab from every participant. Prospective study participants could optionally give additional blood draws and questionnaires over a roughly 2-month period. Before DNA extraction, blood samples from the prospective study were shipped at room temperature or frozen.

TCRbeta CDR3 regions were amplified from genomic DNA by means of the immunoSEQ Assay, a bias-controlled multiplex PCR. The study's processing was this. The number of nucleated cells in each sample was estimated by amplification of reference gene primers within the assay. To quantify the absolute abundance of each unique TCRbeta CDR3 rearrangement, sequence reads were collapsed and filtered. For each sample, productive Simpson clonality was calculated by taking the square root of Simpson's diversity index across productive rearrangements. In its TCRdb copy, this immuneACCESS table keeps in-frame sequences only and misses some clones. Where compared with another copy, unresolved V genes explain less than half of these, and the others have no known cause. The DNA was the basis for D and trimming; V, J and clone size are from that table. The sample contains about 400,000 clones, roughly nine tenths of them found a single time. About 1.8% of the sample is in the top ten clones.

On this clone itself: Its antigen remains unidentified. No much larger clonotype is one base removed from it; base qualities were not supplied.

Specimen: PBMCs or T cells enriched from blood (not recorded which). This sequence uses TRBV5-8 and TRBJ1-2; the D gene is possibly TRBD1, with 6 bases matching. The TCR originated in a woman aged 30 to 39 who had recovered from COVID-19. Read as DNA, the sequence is TGTGCCAGCGAGTATCTTTCACAGGGAATCTATGGCTACACCTTC. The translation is CASEYLSQGIYGYTF.